One sample yielded the 17 T cell receptor beta chains listed below, sequenced in a study of blood T cell repertoires in COVID-19. Assay used: immunoSEQ multiplex PCR; TCRdb lists only in-frame clones, some missing. The data contain 250,000 to 350,000 clones, around 88% of them seen just once; the ten biggest clones take up about 1.2%. Sequenced material: peripheral blood. The receptors come from a woman between 45 and 65 years old with acute or convalescent COVID-19.

This chain joins TRBV4-1 and TRBJ1-3, with D possibly matching TRBD1 (5 bases). The V end was cut by 0 bases, the J end by 1 base, with 10 bases between. The CDR3 totals 16 residues. Looked up from germline, CDR1 is MGHRA and CDR2 is YSYEKL. Written as DNA, the CDR3 is TGCGCCAGCAGCCAAGATCACGGGGGGTCTGGAAACACCATATATTTT. It codes for CASSQDHGGSGNTIYF.

The chain is built from TRBV7-9 and TRBJ2-5, with 9 nucleotides matching TRBD2. The V segment lost 1 base and the J segment 1 base; nucleotides outside the gene matches: 1. The CDR3 has 15 amino acids. CDR1 is SEHNR and CDR2 is FQNEAQ in the germline V gene (reference sequence). The CDR3 bases are TGTGCCAGCAGCTTAGTACTAGCGGGCCAAGAGACCCAGTACTTC. Translated, it gives CASSLVLAGQETQYF. The variable domain in full, completed from reference TRBV7-9 and TRBJ2-5, reads DTGVSQNPRHKITKRGQNVTFRCDPISEHNRLYWYRQTLGQGPEFLTYFQNEAQLEKSRLLSDRFSAERPKGSFSTLEIQRTEQGDSAMYLCASSLVLAGQETQYFGPGTRLLVL.

The J gene is TRBJ2-7, the V gene TRBV25-1; TRBD1 aligns across 10 bases. J was trimmed by 3 bases and V by 4 bases; bases with no gene match: 3. Germline lookup yields CDR1 MGHDK and CDR2 SYGVNS. CDR3 length equals 14 residues. For the CDR3, the DNA is TGTGCCAGCAGTGCGGGGACAGGGGTCTACGAGCAGTACTTC. It yields the protein CASSAGTGVYEQYF.

V is TRBV5-1 and J is TRBJ2-3; 7 nucleotides match TRBD2. The junction had 9 bases not matched to a gene; V was cut back by 2 bases and J by 3 bases. CDR1 SGHRS and CDR2 YFSETQ come from the germline V gene. The CDR3 is 16 residues long. CDR3 in DNA: TGCGCCAGCAGCTTTACTGGCGGGAGAGGTACAGATACGCAGTATTTT. Amino acids: CASSFTGGRGTDTQYF. The entire variable domain, with the rest obtained from reference TRBV5-1 and TRBJ2-3, is as follows: KAGVTQTPRYLIKTRGQQVTLSCSPISGHRSVSWYQQTPGQGLQFLFEYFSETQRNKGNFPGRFSGRQFSNSRSEMNVSTLELGDSALYLCASSFTGGRGTDTQYFGPGTRLTVL.

This chain links TRBV19 with TRBJ2-3, with TRBD2 matching over 7 bases. V shed 5 bases and J 1 base; nucleotides not matched to a gene: 6. Germline V gene data show CDR1 as LNHDA and CDR2 as SQIVND (reference sequence). The CDR3 sequence is 15 residues long. The CDR3 coding sequence is TGTGCCAGTAGTGACGAGAGCGGGGGCACAGATACGCAGTATTTT. Encoded protein: CASSDESGGTDTQYF.

This chain uses TRBV12-5 with TRBJ1-1, with D possibly being TRBD1 (5 bases). The CDR3 spans 13 residues. Trimming removed 11 bases from V and 3 bases from J, with 16 bases in between. CDR1 and CDR2 (germline): LGHNT, FRNRAP. For the CDR3, the DNA is TGTGCTTCGGGTAGGGGTAGGGACACTGAAGCTTTCTTT. Its protein product is CASGRGRDTEAFF.

The rearrangement links TRBV27 to TRBJ1-6, with no clear D. This CDR3 region has 15 residues. Germline CDR1 MNHEY, CDR2 SMNVEV (reference sequence). The V and J ends lost 9 bases and 0 bases respectively, with 12 bases between them. Here the CDR3 DNA reads TGTGCCAGTAAGACGGAGAGCTCCTATAATTCACCCCTCCACTTT. Its translation: CASKTESSYNSPLHF.

V and J are TRBV29-1 and TRBJ1-1; 7 nucleotides agree with TRBD1. The V segment lost 7 bases and the J segment 0 bases; nucleotides outside the gene matches: 8. The CDR3 spans 14 residues. Per germline, CDR1 SQVTM and CDR2 ANQGSEA. CDR3 nucleotide sequence: TGCAGCGCCGAGGAGGGGGCCGTGAACACTGAAGCTTTCTTT. Translated: CSAEEGAVNTEAFF.

The rearrangement joins TRBV24-1 to TRBJ1-5; the D gene is possibly TRBD1 (5 bases). The V gene's germline CDR1 is KGHDR and CDR2 SFDVKD. This CDR3 has 14 residues. V was clipped by 0 bases and J by 4 bases, with 6 bases between them. Here the CDR3 reads CATSDLGGNQPQHF. The CDR3 nucleotides read TGTGCCACCAGTGATTTGGGGGGGAATCAGCCCCAGCATTTT.

The J gene is TRBJ1-5, the V gene TRBV4-3; TRBD1 aligns across 7 bases. The CDR3 covers 17 residues. Germline V lookup: CDR1 LGHNA, CDR2 YSLEER. With V trimmed by 4 bases and J by 0 bases, 9 bases remained unmatched. CDR3 sequence (DNA): TGCGCCAGCAGCCCGACTTGGGGACAGAATAGCAATCAGCCCCAGCATTTT. Residues: CASSPTWGQNSNQPQHF.

Here the CDR3 reads CASSLGPASTDTQYF. The CDR3 DNA follows: TGTGCCAGCAGCTTAGGCCCAGCGAGCACAGATACGCAGTATTTT. This chain joins TRBV13 and TRBJ2-3; no firm D call. Germline CDR1 and CDR2: PRHDT and FYEKMQ (reference sequence). Between the trimmed V and J ends, which lost 0 bases and 0 bases, there was a span of 7 bases. The CDR3 spans 15 residues.

The chain joins TRBV5-1 to TRBJ1-2, with D unclear. Germline V lookup: CDR1 SGHRS, CDR2 YFSETQ. CDR3 length: 12 amino acids. Trimming removed 0 bases from V and 3 bases from J, with 3 bases in between. The CDR3 sequence is CASSLGDYGYTF. CDR3 DNA: TGCGCCAGCAGCTTGGGAGACTATGGCTACACCTTC.

Only a few counts were recorded for this clone. This chain connects TRBV4-3 to TRBJ2-5; D call uncertain. Germline V gives CDR1 LGHNA, CDR2 YSLEER. V lost 3 bases and J 4 bases, leaving 9 bases between the germline ends. This CDR3 has 13 residues. The CDR3 loop reads CASSQYSGETQYF. The CDR3 region has the DNA TGCGCCAGCAGCCAGTATTCGGGAGAGACCCAGTACTTC.

The gene calls are TRBV3-1 (or the pseudogene TRBV3-2) and TRBJ1-6, with a weak D call TRBD1 (6 bases). Per germline, CDR1 LGHDT and CDR2 YNNKEL (reference sequence). Deletions cut 3 bases from V and 8 bases from J, with 11 bases between. This CDR3 is 14 amino acids long. As DNA, the CDR3 is TGTGCCAGCAGCCAGGGGGCGCGGGATTCACCCCTCCACTTT. This codes for CASSQGARDSPLHF.

On this clone itself: A junction end diverges from the germline sequence, so it may reflect a read error. The gene calls are TRBV10-3 and TRBJ2-2; 7 bases align to TRBD1. Germline CDR1 and CDR2: ENHRY and SYGVKD. This CDR3 contains 18 residues. Written as DNA, the CDR3 is TGTGCCGTCAGCACACGGACAGGCGACTTTAAAAACACCGGGGAGCTGTTTTTT. Its protein is CAVSTRTGDFKNTGELFF.

The rearrangement joins TRBV6-2 or TRBV6-3 to TRBJ1-3; D not resolved. This CDR3 has 16 amino acids. Trimming shortened V by 0 bases and J by 0 bases, and 9 bases separated the two germline ends. Germline CDR1 is MNHEY and CDR2 is SVGEGT. This chain's CDR3 is CASSYSAASSGNTIYF. The CDR3 DNA sequence: TGTGCCAGCAGTTACTCGGCGGCGAGCTCTGGAAACACCATATATTTT.

In this sample, this clone turned up once. The rearrangement links TRBV19 to TRBJ2-5; D is possibly TRBD1 (5 bases). There are 14 residues in the CDR3. Germline V gene data show CDR1 as LNHDA and CDR2 as SQIVND (reference sequence). The ends were cut back, 6 bases at V and 3 bases at J, with 14 bases in the middle. DNA of the CDR3: TGTGCCAGTAGCCTTGGGCAGGGCGAAGAGACCCAGTACTTC. It translates to CASSLGQGEETQYF.